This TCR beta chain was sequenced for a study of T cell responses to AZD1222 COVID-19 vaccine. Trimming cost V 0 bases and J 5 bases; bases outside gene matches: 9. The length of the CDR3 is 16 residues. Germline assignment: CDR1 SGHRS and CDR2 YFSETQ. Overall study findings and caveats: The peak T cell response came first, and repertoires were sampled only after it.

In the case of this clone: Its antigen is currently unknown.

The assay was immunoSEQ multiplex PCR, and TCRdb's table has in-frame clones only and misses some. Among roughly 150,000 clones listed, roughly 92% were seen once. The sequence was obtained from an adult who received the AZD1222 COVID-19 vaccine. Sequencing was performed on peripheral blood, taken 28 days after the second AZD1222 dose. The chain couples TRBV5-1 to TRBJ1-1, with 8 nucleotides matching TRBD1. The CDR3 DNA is TGCGCCAGCAGCTTGGGGGCAGGGGGCGCGTGGACTGAAGCTTTCTTT. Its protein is CASSLGAGGAWTEAFF.